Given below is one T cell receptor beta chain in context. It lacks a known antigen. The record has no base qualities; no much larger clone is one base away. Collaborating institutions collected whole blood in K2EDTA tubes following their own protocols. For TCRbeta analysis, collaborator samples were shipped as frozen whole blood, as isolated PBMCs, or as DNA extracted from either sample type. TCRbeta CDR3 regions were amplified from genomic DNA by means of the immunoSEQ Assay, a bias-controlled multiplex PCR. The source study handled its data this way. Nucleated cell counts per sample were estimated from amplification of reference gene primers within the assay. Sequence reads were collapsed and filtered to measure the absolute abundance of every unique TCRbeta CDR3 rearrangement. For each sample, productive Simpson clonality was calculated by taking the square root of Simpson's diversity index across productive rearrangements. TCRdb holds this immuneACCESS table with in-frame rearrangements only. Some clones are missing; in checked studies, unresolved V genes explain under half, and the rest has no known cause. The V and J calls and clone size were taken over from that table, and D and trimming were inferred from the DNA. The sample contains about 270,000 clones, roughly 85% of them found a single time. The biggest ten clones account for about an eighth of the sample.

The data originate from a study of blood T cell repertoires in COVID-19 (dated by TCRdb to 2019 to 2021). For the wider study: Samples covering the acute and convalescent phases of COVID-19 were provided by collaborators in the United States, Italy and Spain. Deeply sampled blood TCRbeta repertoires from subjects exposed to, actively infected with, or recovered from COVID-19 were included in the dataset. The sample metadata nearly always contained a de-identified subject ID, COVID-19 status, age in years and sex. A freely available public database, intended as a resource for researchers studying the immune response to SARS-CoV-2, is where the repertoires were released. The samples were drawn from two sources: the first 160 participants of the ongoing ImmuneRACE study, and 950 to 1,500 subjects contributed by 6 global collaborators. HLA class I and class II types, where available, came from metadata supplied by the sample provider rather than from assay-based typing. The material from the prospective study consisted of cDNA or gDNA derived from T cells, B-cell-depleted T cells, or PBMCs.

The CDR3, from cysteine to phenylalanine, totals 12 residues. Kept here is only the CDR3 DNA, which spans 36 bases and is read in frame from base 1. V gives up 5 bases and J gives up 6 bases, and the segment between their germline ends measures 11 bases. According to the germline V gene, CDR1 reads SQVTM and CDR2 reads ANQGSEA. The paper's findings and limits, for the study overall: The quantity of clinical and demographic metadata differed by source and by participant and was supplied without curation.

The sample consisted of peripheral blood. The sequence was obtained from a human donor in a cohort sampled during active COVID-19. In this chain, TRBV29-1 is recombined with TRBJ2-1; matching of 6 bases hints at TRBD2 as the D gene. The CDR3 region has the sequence CSVRDFLNEQFF. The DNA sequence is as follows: TGCAGCGTTAGGGACTTCCTCAATGAGCAGTTCTTC.